These T cell receptor beta chains were read from a single sample in a study of blood T cell repertoires in COVID-19. Measured with immunoSEQ multiplex PCR; TCRdb has only the in-frame clones, and not every one. This sample has 180,000 or so clones, with 75% to 90% found just once. The sequenced material came from PBMCs or T cells enriched from blood (not recorded which). These receptors originate from a woman in her sixties who had recovered from COVID-19. CDR3s include the opening cysteine and the closing phenylalanine or tryptophan. Fields, in order: clone size, V gene, D gene, J gene, CDR3 protein, CDR3 DNA. The D gene is left open where the match is weak. Clone size is shown for a subset of rows, as once, few, many or a class of expanded clone.

>-|TRBV24-1|TRBD1|TRBJ2-6
CATSDHTGTAGANVLTF
TGTGCCACCAGTGATCATACAGGGACAGCTGGGGCCAACGTCCTGACTTTC
>-|TRBV7-2|-|TRBJ1-2
CASSLGASSLGYTF
TGTGCCAGCAGCTTAGGAGCTAGTAGCCTTGGCTACACCTTC
>-|TRBV5-1|TRBD2|TRBJ2-1
CASSLSGESYNEQFF
TGCGCCAGCAGCTTGAGCGGGGAGTCCTACAATGAGCAGTTCTTC
>-|TRBV18|TRBD1|TRBJ1-5
CASSPPGTGGLGQPQHF
TGTGCCAGCTCACCCCCCGGGACAGGGGGTTTGGGTCAGCCCCAGCATTTT
>-|TRBV5-1|-|TRBJ1-6
CASNLGGLGSPLHF
TGCGCCAGCAACCTTGGGGGCTTGGGTTCACCCCTCCACTTT
>-|TRBV28|-|TRBJ2-7
CASSPPRLSEQYF
TGTGCCAGCAGTCCCCCCCGACTGTCCGAGCAGTACTTC
>-|TRBV11-2|-|TRBJ1-1
CASRSGQMNTEAFF
TGTGCCAGCAGATCCGGACAGATGAACACTGAAGCTTTCTTT
>few|TRBV19|TRBD2|TRBJ2-7
CASSIGLPSGANSYEQYF
TGTGCCAGTAGTATAGGTTTACCTAGCGGGGCGAACTCCTACGAGCAGTACTTC
>-|TRBV2|-|TRBJ1-4
CASRVGAGEKLFF
TGTGCCAGCAGGGTAGGGGCTGGTGAAAAACTGTTTTTT
>-|TRBV6-5|-|TRBJ2-7
CASRDPRTLYEQYF
TGTGCCAGCAGGGACCCCCGGACACTCTACGAGCAGTACTTC
>-|TRBV7-9|TRBD1|TRBJ1-6
CASSLGGQGNSPLHF
TGTGCCAGCAGCTTAGGAGGACAGGGAAATTCACCCCTCCACTTT
>-|TRBV18|-|TRBJ2-3
CASSPLSGSSTDTQYF
TGTGCCAGCTCACCATTAAGCGGATCTAGCACAGATACGCAGTATTTT
>-|TRBV5-1|TRBD1|TRBJ2-7
CASSSTQGYEQYF
TGCGCCAGCAGCTCCACACAGGGGTACGAGCAGTACTTC
>once|TRBV5-1|-|TRBJ2-7
CASNGQVTYEQYF
TGCGCCAGCAATGGGCAGGTTACCTACGAGCAGTACTTC
>-|TRBV4-1|-|TRBJ2-7
CASSRFAGAPREQYF
TGCGCCAGCAGCCGCTTTGCGGGGGCGCCGAGGGAGCAGTACTTC
>-|TRBV9|TRBD1|TRBJ2-5
CARLQGFQETQYF
TGTGCCAGATTACAGGGGTTCCAAGAGACCCAGTACTTC
>-|TRBV5-8|TRBD1|TRBJ2-3
CASSGGQGMRADTQYF
TGTGCCAGCAGCGGAGGACAGGGTATGAGGGCAGATACGCAGTATTTT
>once|TRBV18|-|TRBJ2-7
CASSPGPGREQYF
TGTGCCAGCTCACCAGGTCCAGGGAGGGAGCAGTACTTC
>-|TRBV2|-|TRBJ2-2
CASSDGGGTVGELFF
TGTGCCAGCAGTGACGGCGGAGGGACGGTCGGGGAGCTGTTTTTT
>-|TRBV29-1|TRBD1|TRBJ1-2
CSVVGFGQGVYGYTF
TGCAGCGTTGTAGGTTTCGGACAGGGGGTATATGGCTACACCTTC
>-|TRBV7-9|TRBD2|TRBJ2-1
CASSLGLAGGYNEQFF
TGTGCCAGCAGCTTAGGGCTAGCGGGAGGATACAATGAGCAGTTCTTC
>-|TRBV27|-|TRBJ1-4
CASSFGFSEKLFF
TGTGCCAGCAGTTTTGGTTTTAGTGAAAAACTGTTTTTT
>-|TRBV7-2|-|TRBJ1-4
CASSPQGSINEKLFF
TGTGCCAGCAGCCCCCAGGGGTCTATTAATGAAAAACTGTTTTTT
>once|TRBV4-1|TRBD1|TRBJ1-1
CASSPQGMNTEAFF
TGCGCCAGCAGCCCACAGGGGATGAACACTGAAGCTTTCTTT
>-|TRBV9|-|TRBJ2-3
CASGTGGRTDTQYF
TGTGCCAGCGGAACAGGCGGACGCACAGATACGCAGTATTTT
>-|TRBV11-1|-|TRBJ2-3
CASSFAVSTDTQYF
TGTGCCAGCAGCTTCGCGGTTAGCACAGATACGCAGTATTTT